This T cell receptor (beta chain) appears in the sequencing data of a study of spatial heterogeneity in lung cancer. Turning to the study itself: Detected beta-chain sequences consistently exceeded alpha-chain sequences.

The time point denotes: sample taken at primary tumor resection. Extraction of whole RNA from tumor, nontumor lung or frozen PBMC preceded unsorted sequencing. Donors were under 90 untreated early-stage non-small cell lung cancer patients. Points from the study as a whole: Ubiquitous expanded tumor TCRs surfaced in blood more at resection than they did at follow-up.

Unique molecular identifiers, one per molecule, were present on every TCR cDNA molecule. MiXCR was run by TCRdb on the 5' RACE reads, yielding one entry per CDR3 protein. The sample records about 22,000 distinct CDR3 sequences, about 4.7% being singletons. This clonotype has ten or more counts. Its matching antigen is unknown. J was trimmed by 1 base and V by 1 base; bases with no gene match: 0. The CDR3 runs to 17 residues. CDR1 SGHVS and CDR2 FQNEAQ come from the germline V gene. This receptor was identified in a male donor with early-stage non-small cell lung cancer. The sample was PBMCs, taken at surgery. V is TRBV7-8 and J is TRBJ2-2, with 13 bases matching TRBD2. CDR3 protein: CASSLGLAGGNTGELFF. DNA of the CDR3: TGTGCCAGCAGCTTAGGACTAGCGGGGGGGAACACCGGGGAGCTGTTTTTT.